This T cell receptor (beta chain) was sequenced in a study of pediatric ulcerative colitis. The rectum was sampled with one to two pinch biopsies at colonoscopy. Sequencing was at survey level. Using immunoSEQ multiplex PCR, the repertoire was profiled, and TCRdb retains in-frame clones only, with some absent. The sample has more than 40,000 clones, around 81% seen once. Looked up from germline, CDR1 is ENHRY and CDR2 is SYGVKD. Trimming cost V 0 bases and J 9 bases, with 14 bases left between them. This CDR3 comprises 14 residues. This clonotype originated in a girl aged 5-17 years with moderate ulcerative colitis. The V call is TRBV10-3, the J call TRBJ2-5; D is possibly TRBD2 (5 bases). The sequenced sample was gut tissue. The CDR3 bases are TGTGCCATCAGTGAGTCGACCGGGCTCGGGGCCCAGTACTTC. Translated: CAISESTGLGAQYF.